This T cell receptor (beta chain) was obtained from a study of T cell responses to AZD1222 COVID-19 vaccine. Study results and limitations: Recipients of two AZD1222 doses showed rising Spike-specific TCR breadth and depth. Among those given AZD1222, only five or six were seropositive at baseline.

Germline lookup yields CDR1 LNHDA and CDR2 SQIVND (reference sequence). The CDR3 totals 14 residues. A note on this clone: As yet, its antigen is unknown. An end of the junction does not agree with germline; a read error may underlie this.

TCRdb's table, derived via immunoSEQ multiplex PCR, lists solely in-frame clones and lacks some. The table shows 130,000 to 150,000 clones, with roughly 88% occurring only once. The rearrangement joins TRBV19 to TRBJ2-3; the D gene is possibly TRBD2 (5 bases). Sample: peripheral blood, taken on day 0 of AZD1222 vaccination. The receptor's source is an adult in good health. CDR3 DNA: TGTGCCAGTAGGAGGACGGGGAGCATAGATACGCAGTATTTT. This codes for CASRRTGSIDTQYF.